This T cell receptor beta chain appears in the sequencing data of a study of regulatory T cells in long-lasting Graves disease (dated by TCRdb to 2020 to 2022). Concerning the study at large: Persistent Graves' disease was defined as persistently positive TSH receptor autoantibodies together with antithyroid drug treatment for over 5 years. Patients with persistent Graves' disease were compared with patients with newly diagnosed Graves' disease using TCR sequencing and RNA sequencing of peripheral blood. A total of around 35 samples underwent TCR sequencing: about 13 from persistent and roughly 20 from newly diagnosed Graves' disease patients. On average, persistent Graves' disease patients in the clinical cohort had been on antithyroid drugs for around 9.5 years. The study took place in China and was registered as a clinical trial.

The time point label of this sample denotes: persistent/refractory GD, antithyroid drugs over 5 years with positive TRAb. For both TCR sequencing and RNA sequencing, RNA was extracted from PBMCs in TRIzol. The diagnosis of Graves' disease followed American Thyroid Association guidelines. Patients were recruited from an endocrinology department in Xi'an, China. From each patient, approximately 9 milliliters of peripheral blood was collected into an EDTA anticoagulant tube. PBMCs were isolated by Ficoll Paque Plus density gradient separation without further T cell sorting. An Agilent 2100 Bioanalyzer and agarose gel were used to check RNA quality, while a NanoDrop 2000 measured RNA concentration. Broad study findings and their caveats: Because the primary lesion, thyroid tissue, could not be accessed, the study looked at peripheral blood alone. Compared with newly diagnosed patients, persistent Graves' disease patients had lower TCR Shannon entropy and fewer highly expanded clones, which suggests clonal expansion. Persistent disease showed preferential use of TRBV28, TRBJ1-2 and TRBJ2-5, whereas newly diagnosed disease favored TRBV20-1 and TRBJ2-1. Patients with persistent disease shared more public clonotypes (under 3,000) than newly diagnosed patients did (966). The small sample size was acknowledged by the authors as a limitation that may reduce accuracy. Only the TCR beta chain was sequenced and analyzed.

The library relied on multiplex PCR. Sequenced using an Illumina HiSeq 4000. TCR beta libraries were built with iRepertoire HTBI primers and Arm-PCR amplification of CDR3 regions. Before sequencing, the PCR products went through gel purification. From the authors' description of their analysis: Gene usage analysis of CDR3 amino acid clonotypes relied on the approximately 68 TRBV and over 13 TRBJ segments identified across samples. COPE and FqMerger were used to merge filtered high-quality paired reads into contigs. BLAST was used to align contigs to IMGT TRBV, TRBD and TRBJ reference genes, and CDR3 was defined according to IMGT. Any clonotype with a frequency above 0.1% was classified as a highly expanded clone. Shannon entropy served as the measure of repertoire diversity, while the Gini coefficient captured V-J evenness. Public clonotypes were defined as clonotypes shared by more than one individual. TCRdb passed the public sequencing reads through fastp at Q25 and MiXCR, retaining productive beta sequences. Merged by CDR3 protein, the rows form single entries marked with the most common genes and DNA. TCRdb's processing, not the authors', yielded these V and J calls. The sample profile shows 300,000 to 500,000 distinct CDR3 sequences; 20% to 25% of them were found once. The ten largest account for around 20% of the sample.

This clonotype has a count of ten or more. Its antigen is unknown. Base qualities are not at hand, and no much larger clone is one base apart. Including the terminal cysteine and phenylalanine, the CDR3 comprises 13 residues. Left in the record is the CDR3 DNA by itself, 39 bases read in frame from the first base. Trimming leaves V shorter by 5 bases and J shorter by 3 bases, with the junction holding 4 bases beyond the gene matches. The germline V gene (reference sequence) sets CDR1 to GTSNPN and CDR2 to SVGIG. The V and J segments used are TRBV30 and TRBJ2-7; 10 middle bases align to TRBD1. The TCR sequence derives from a female donor with Graves disease. The starting material was peripheral blood mononuclear cells (PBMCs), obtained when the disease was refractory, from a patient treated with antithyroid drugs. The nucleotide sequence reads TGTGCCTGGGCCGGACAGGGGGTCTACGAGCAGTACTTC. This codes for CAWAGQGVYEQYF. The full variable domain, with segments outside the CDR3 supplied by the reference TRBV30 and TRBJ2-7 proteins, appears as SQTIHQWPATLVQPVGSPLSLECTVEGTSNPNLYWYRQAAGRGLQLLFYSVGIGQISSEVPQNLSASRPQDRQFILSSKKLLLSDSGFYLCAWAGQGVYEQYFGPGTRLTVT.